One sample yielded the 19 T cell receptor beta chains listed below, sequenced in a study of blood T cell repertoires in COVID-19. Profiling relied on immunoSEQ multiplex PCR, and the TCRdb table lists in-frame clones only, not all of them. This sample has about 190,000 clones, with approximately 84% found just once. Sequenced material: peripheral blood. The receptors stem from a woman aged 70-85 years with active or convalescent COVID-19.

The chain recombines TRBV7-9 with TRBJ2-1, with 8 bases identical to TRBD2. CDR3 length equals 18 residues. Germline V gene lookup returns CDR1 SEHNR and CDR2 FQNEAQ (reference sequence). The J segment lost 4 bases and the V segment lost 2 bases, leaving 13 bases of the junction unmatched. CDR3 coding DNA: TGTGCCAGCAGCTTAAGGTCCAGCGGGAGCGTGGGGTACAATGAGCAGTTCTTC. This sequence encodes CASSLRSSGSVGYNEQFF.

The V gene is TRBV14, the J gene TRBJ1-1; tentative D call: TRBD1 (5 bases). This CDR3 comprises 13 residues. The V end lost 4 bases, the J end lost 1 base, and 7 bases lay between the germline ends. CDR1 and CDR2 from the germline V gene are SGHDN and FVKESK. The CDR3 spells CASSRQRNTEAFF. The CDR3, as DNA: TGTGCCAGCAGCCGACAGAGGAACACTGAAGCTTTCTTT.

The CDR3 nucleotides read TGCGCCAGCAGGGAGACGGGGAGTGTGAAGACCCAGTACTTC. Protein sequence: CASRETGSVKTQYF. The V call is TRBV10-2, the J call TRBJ2-5; a possible D gene is TRBD2 (5 bases). V dropped 6 bases and J dropped 6 bases, with 17 bases sitting between them. The CDR3 spans 14 residues. The germline V gene encodes CDR1 WSHSY and CDR2 SAAADI.

This chain links TRBV28 with TRBJ2-7, with D possibly matching TRBD2 (6 bases). CDR3 length: 15 amino acids. Per germline, CDR1 MDHEN and CDR2 SYDVKM. V lost 7 bases and J lost 2, with 18 bases in between. The CDR3 DNA reads TGTGCCAGCACCCTTAATAGCGGAAACACCTACGAGCAGTACTTC. Protein: CASTLNSGNTYEQYF.

In DNA form, the CDR3 reads TGTGCCAGCAGTTACCCGGGGGTCGGCACTGAAGCTTTCTTT. It is translated as CASSYPGVGTEAFF. The V and J genes are TRBV6-5 and TRBJ1-1; D possibly corresponds to TRBD1 (5 bases). V shed 2 bases and J shed 4 bases, with 11 bases lying between them. The CDR3 consists of 14 residues. Looked up from germline, CDR1 is MNHEY and CDR2 is SVGAGI.

This chain connects TRBV5-1 to TRBJ2-1, with TRBD1 identical over 7 bases. Germline V CDR1 and CDR2: SGHRS, YFSETQ. The CDR3 extends over 13 amino acids. V gave up 4 bases and J gave up 9 bases; unmatched junction bases: 7. In DNA form, the CDR3 reads TGCGCCAGCAGCCCCAGGGGGTGGGGTGAGCAGTTCTTC. Translating it yields CASSPRGWGEQFF.

This clone was picked up one time. The genes are TRBV7-6 and TRBJ1-1, with 10 bases matching TRBD1. Germline V gives CDR1 SGHVS, CDR2 FNYEAQ. V trimming: 5 bases; J trimming: 1 base; junction bases outside the gene matches: 7. CDR3 length: 16 residues. For the CDR3, the DNA is TGTGCCAGCAGCCCAAGACAGGGGGCCACGAACACTGAAGCTTTCTTT. Translation gives CASSPRQGATNTEAFF. Combining the CDR3 with reference TRBV7-6 and TRBJ1-1 gives the whole variable domain GAGVSQSPRYKVTKRGQDVALRCDPISGHVSLYWYRQALGQGPEFLTYFNYEAQQDKSGLPNDRFSAERPEGSISTLTIQRTEQRDSAMYRCASSPRQGATNTEAFFGQGTRLTVV.

The chain recombines TRBV2 with TRBJ1-1; D perhaps matches TRBD1 (6 bases). The CDR3 covers 15 residues. The V end lost 4 bases, the J end lost 3 bases, and 15 bases lay between the germline ends. CDR1 is SNHLY and CDR2 is FYNNEI in the germline V gene. CDR3: CASSGNQGFDTEAFF. In nucleotides, the CDR3 is TGTGCCAGCAGTGGGAATCAGGGGTTCGACACTGAAGCTTTCTTT.

The chain uses TRBV19 and TRBJ2-5; 11 bases align to TRBD2. CDR1 LNHDA and CDR2 SQIVND come from the germline V gene (reference sequence). The CDR3 contains 16 residues. The ends lost 4 bases at V and 4 bases at J; junction bases unmatched: 8. This CDR3 reads CASSKTSGRMVETQYF. The DNA for the CDR3 is TGTGCCAGTAGTAAAACTAGCGGGAGAATGGTAGAGACCCAGTACTTC.

J is TRBJ1-6 and V is TRBV7-6, with 8 bases aligning to TRBD1. This CDR3 is built from 16 residues. Germline-derived CDR1 and CDR2 are SGHVS and FNYEAQ. The trim removed 5 bases at V and 4 bases at J, leaving 7 bases unmatched. In DNA form, the CDR3 reads TGTGCCAGCAGCCCACAGGGGGGAGGGTATAATTCACCCCTCCACTTT. Protein sequence: CASSPQGGGYNSPLHF.

The chain recombines TRBV7-8 with TRBJ2-5; 9 bases are a match to TRBD1. After removal of 4 bases from V and 2 bases from J, the junction contained 8 bases not matched to a gene. The CDR3 runs 16 residues. Germline V CDR1 and CDR2: SGHVS, FQNEAQ. In nucleotides, the CDR3 is TGTGCCAGCAGCTCCCTCTGGACAGGGGTTCAAGAGACCCAGTACTTC. It specifies CASSSLWTGVQETQYF. The full variable domain, with the rest looked up from reference TRBV7-8 and TRBJ2-5, is GAGVSQSPRYKVAKRGQDVALRCDPISGHVSLFWYQQALGQGPEFLTYFQNEAQLDKSGLPSDRFFAERPEGSVSTLKIQRTQQEDSAVYLCASSSLWTGVQETQYFGPGTRLLVL.

V is TRBV12-2 and J is TRBJ2-5; the table's D call of TRBD1 was not tested on the DNA. TRBV12-2 is described as a pseudogene. The CDR3 consists of 19 residues. Here the CDR3 DNA reads TGTGCAAGTCGCTTCGCTCGGTCATTATGGGTTGGGCCTCAAGAGACCCAGTACTTC. This sequence encodes CASRFARSLWVGPQETQYF.

V usage is TRBV6-5 and J usage is TRBJ1-2; no definite D call. The V end was cut by 7 bases, the J end by 5 bases, with 17 bases between. Germline loops: CDR1 MNHEY, CDR2 SVGAGI. The CDR3 contains 14 residues. The CDR3 reads CASKEEDSWYGYTF. CDR3 DNA sequence: TGTGCCAGCAAGGAAGAGGACTCCTGGTATGGCTACACCTTC.

The chain uses TRBV19 and TRBJ2-1, with 7 bases aligning to TRBD2. Germline CDR1 reads LNHDA; CDR2 reads SQIVND (reference sequence). CDR3 length equals 16 residues. The junction had 16 bases not matched to a gene; V was cut back by 5 bases and J by 9 bases. Here the CDR3 reads CASSGGGTPTTGEQFF. DNA for the CDR3: TGTGCCAGTAGTGGGGGAGGGACTCCAACCACGGGTGAGCAGTTCTTC.

This chain joins TRBV5-6 and TRBJ1-3, with D possibly being TRBD1 (6 bases). CDR1 and CDR2 (germline): SGHDT, YYEEEE. The V end lost 0 bases, the J end lost 4 bases, and 11 bases lay between the germline ends. CDR3 length: 15 residues. CDR3 in DNA: TGTGCCAGCAGCTTGGTAACAGGGTTAGGAAACACCATATATTTT. It translates to CASSLVTGLGNTIYF.

V usage is TRBV10-3 and J usage is TRBJ2-3, with TRBD2 matching 7 bases. CDR3 length: 15 residues. The trim removed 4 bases at V and 5 bases at J, leaving 9 bases unmatched. Germline lookup yields CDR1 ENHRY and CDR2 SYGVKD. The chain's CDR3 is CAISAGEGRKDTQYF. CDR3 nucleotides: TGTGCCATCAGTGCGGGGGAGGGCCGGAAAGATACGCAGTATTTT.

Here the CDR3 reads CASRYRGSSYEQYF. For the CDR3, the DNA is TGTGCCAGCAGGTACAGGGGTTCTTCCTACGAGCAGTACTTC. The gene calls are TRBV6-5 and TRBJ2-7, with 7 bases matching TRBD1. V lost 6 bases to trimming and J lost 1 base; unmatched junction nucleotides: 6. This CDR3 contains 14 residues. The germline CDR1 and CDR2 sequences are MNHEY and SVGAGI.

The CDR3 sequence: CASSPDGGSNQPQHF. The CDR3 coding sequence is TGTGCCAGCTCCCCCGACGGGGGTAGCAATCAGCCCCAGCATTTT. The chain joins TRBV18 to TRBJ1-5; D possibly corresponds to TRBD1 (5 bases). V shed 6 bases and J shed 0 bases, with 12 bases lying between them. This CDR3 comprises 15 residues. Germline V gene lookup returns CDR1 KGHSH and CDR2 LQKENI.

Remarks on this clone: Additional DNA sequences in this sample encode the identical CDR3. The rearrangement links TRBV27 to TRBJ2-3, with D perhaps matching TRBD2 (6 bases). The ends were cut back, 2 bases at V and 3 bases at J, with 6 bases in the middle. This CDR3 has 13 residues. The V gene's germline CDR1 is MNHEY and CDR2 SMNVEV (reference sequence). The CDR3 protein is CASSLAGTDTQYF. For the CDR3, the DNA is TGTGCCAGCAGTTTAGCGGGAACAGATACGCAGTATTTT.